A single sample is the source of the 20 T cell receptor beta chains below, sequenced in a study of blood T cell repertoires in COVID-19. This table comes from immunoSEQ multiplex PCR, and its TCRdb copy is limited to in-frame clones, with some not included. The table has 450,000 to 600,000 clones, roughly 87% seen once. Sequenced: PBMCs or T cells enriched from blood (not recorded which). The receptors were sampled from a woman younger than 35 who had recovered from COVID-19.

The V and J genes are TRBV5-6 and TRBJ1-3; D remains ambiguous. The V end was cut by 0 bases, the J end by 9 bases, with 10 bases between. Germline V gene data show CDR1 as SGHDT and CDR2 as YYEEEE. This CDR3 is built from 13 residues. The CDR3 nucleotides read TGTGCCAGCAGCTTGGCCAGGATCGGCACCATATATTTT. Translating it yields CASSLARIGTIYF.

The rearrangement links TRBV11-2 to TRBJ2-7; 10 nucleotides align to TRBD2. The germline V gene has CDR1 SGHAT and CDR2 FQNNGV. There are 17 residues in the CDR3. The trim removed 1 base at V and 5 bases at J, leaving 11 bases unmatched. The CDR3 reads CASSLAPPSGGFDEQYF. In DNA, the CDR3 is TGTGCCAGCAGCTTAGCCCCTCCTAGCGGGGGCTTCGACGAGCAGTACTTC.

The genes are TRBV4-1 and TRBJ1-5; TRBD1 agrees at 8 bases. The CDR3 sequence is 16 residues long. The germline V gene has CDR1 MGHRA and CDR2 YSYEKL. J was trimmed by 5 bases and V by 1 base; bases with no gene match: 7. This chain's CDR3 is CASSQGQGAADQPQHF. In DNA, the CDR3 is TGCGCCAGCAGCCAAGGTCAGGGGGCGGCCGATCAGCCCCAGCATTTT.

V and J are TRBV7-8 and TRBJ1-2; D not certain. This CDR3 has 14 amino acids. Germline V gene lookup returns CDR1 SGHVS and CDR2 FQNEAQ. V was trimmed by 1 base and J by 3 bases, leaving 9 bases between them. CDR3 in amino acids: CASSLGGGDYGYTF. Here the CDR3 DNA reads TGTGCCAGCAGCTTAGGAGGCGGAGACTATGGCTACACCTTC.

CDR3 residues: CASSPRTGNTEAFF. The CDR3 DNA follows: TGTGCCAGCTCACCACGTACAGGAAACACTGAAGCTTTCTTT. This chain joins TRBV18 and TRBJ1-1; weak D call: TRBD1 (5 bases). Germline CDR1 KGHSH, CDR2 LQKENI. The CDR3 spans 14 residues. V was clipped by 1 base and J by 2 bases, with 8 bases between them.

This chain links TRBV10-2 with TRBJ1-4, with a tentative D call TRBD1 (5 bases). V lost 2 bases and J lost 7, with 11 bases in between. The CDR3 contains 14 residues. CDR1 and CDR2 from the germline V gene are WSHSY and SAAADI. Here the CDR3 DNA reads TGCGCCAGCAGTGAGAGGAGGGGAGGTGAAAAACTGTTTTTT. It encodes CASSERRGGEKLFF.

The CDR3 is CASSIQWRDSYEQYF. The CDR3, as DNA: TGTGCCAGTAGTATCCAGTGGAGGGACTCCTACGAGCAGTACTTC. The chain joins TRBV19 to TRBJ2-7; D is possibly TRBD2 (6 bases). This CDR3 is built from 15 residues. V lost 3 bases to trimming and J lost 0 bases, with 12 bases between them. Germline V gene lookup returns CDR1 LNHDA and CDR2 SQIVND (reference sequence).

The rearrangement uses TRBV24-1 and TRBJ2-5; D might be TRBD1 (6 bases). The CDR3 length is 15 residues. V lost 2 bases, J lost 5 bases, and 14 bases lay in between. Germline V gene data show CDR1 as KGHDR and CDR2 as SFDVKD. The CDR3 reads CATSDSTGSLETQYF. As DNA, the CDR3 is TGTGCCACCAGTGATTCTACAGGGTCCTTGGAGACCCAGTACTTC.

CDR3 sequence: CASSARAGGYGYTF. The DNA of the CDR3 is TGTGCCAGCAGTGCCCGGGCGGGGGGCTATGGCTACACCTTC. V is TRBV2 and J is TRBJ1-2; D is perhaps TRBD1 (5 bases). This CDR3 is 14 amino acids long. Germline V CDR1 and CDR2: SNHLY, FYNNEI. Trimming pared 4 bases from V and 4 bases from J, leaving 13 bases between.

This chain uses TRBV29-1 with TRBJ2-7; the match to TRBD2 covers 7 bases. V lost 6 bases, J lost 5 bases, and 7 bases stayed unmatched. CDR1 SQVTM and CDR2 ANQGSEA come from the germline V gene. This CDR3 is 12 amino acids long. Written as DNA, the CDR3 is TGCAGCGTCGGACTAGAATCGGACGAGCAGTACTTC. Translating gives CSVGLESDEQYF.

The chain combines TRBV2 with TRBJ1-4; TRBD1 agrees at 8 bases. Germline V CDR1 and CDR2: SNHLY, FYNNEI. The J segment lost 2 bases and the V segment lost 3 bases, leaving 2 bases of the junction unmatched. The CDR3 runs 15 residues. Written as DNA, the CDR3 is TGTGCCAGCAGTGAGTCAGGGGGCACTAATGAAAAACTGTTTTTT. Its protein product is CASSESGGTNEKLFF.

V is TRBV27 and J is TRBJ1-1; 10 positions match TRBD1. Looked up from germline, CDR1 is MNHEY and CDR2 is SMNVEV (reference sequence). The CDR3 has 17 residues. Trimming at V came to 5 bases and at J to 0 bases, leaving 9 bases not matched to a gene. CDR3 DNA sequence: TGTGCCAGCAGTGGGGGCCGGGACAGGGGCCTGAACACTGAAGCTTTCTTT. Translating it yields CASSGGRDRGLNTEAFF.

This sequence joins TRBV5-3 and TRBJ1-1; possible D gene TRBD1, 6 bases. TRBV5-3 has ORF status, its function being uncertain. The V end lost 1 base, the J end lost 3 bases, and 10 bases lay between the germline ends. The CDR3 consists of 14 residues. As DNA, the CDR3 is TGTGCCAGAAGCTTGACAGGGATTTACACTGAAGCTTTCTTT. Its translation: CARSLTGIYTEAFF.

The rearrangement joins TRBV5-4 to TRBJ1-2; TRBD1 is a possible D gene (6 bases). CDR3 length: 14 residues. The ends were cut back, 3 bases at V and 3 bases at J, with 12 bases in the middle. Germline CDR1 is SGHNT and CDR2 is YYREEE (reference sequence). Here the CDR3 reads CASSSAGVDYGYTF. The CDR3, as DNA: TGTGCCAGCAGCTCGGCAGGGGTTGACTATGGCTACACCTTC.

The rearrangement links TRBV6-5 to TRBJ2-3, with TRBD2 as a possible D gene (6 bases). The CDR3 spans 14 residues. Germline-derived CDR1 and CDR2 are MNHEY and SVGAGI. Trimming left V 7 bases short and J 4 bases short, with 15 bases between. The CDR3: CASTPSGEADTQYF. CDR3 DNA: TGTGCCAGCACCCCGTCGGGGGAGGCAGATACGCAGTATTTT.

This chain uses TRBV2 with TRBJ1-1, with D perhaps TRBD1 (5 bases). The CDR3 contains 14 residues. Trimming removed 4 bases at V and 4 bases at J, with 13 bases between. Germline V gene sequence: CDR1 SNHLY, CDR2 FYNNEI. The CDR3 DNA reads as TGTGCCAGCAGTGTGAATGGGGGAGGCACTGAAGCTTTCTTT. It is translated as CASSVNGGGTEAFF.

As DNA, the CDR3 is TGTGCCAGCAGCTTAATCAGACAAGAGACCCAGTACTTC. Residues: CASSLIRQETQYF. The chain employs TRBV7-8 and TRBJ2-5; D remains unclear. Per the germline V gene, CDR1 is SGHVS and CDR2 is FQNEAQ. The CDR3 loop spans 13 amino acids. The V end was cut by 2 bases, the J end by 2 bases, with 6 bases between. Together with reference TRBV7-8 and TRBJ2-5, the CDR3 gives the full variable domain: GAGVSQSPRYKVAKRGQDVALRCDPISGHVSLFWYQQALGQGPEFLTYFQNEAQLDKSGLPSDRFFAERPEGSVSTLKIQRTQQEDSAVYLCASSLIRQETQYFGPGTRLLVL.

The chain has TRBV7-2 and TRBJ2-1; D possibly corresponds to TRBD2 (7 bases). Germline CDR1 SGHTA, CDR2 FQGNSA. With 3 bases removed from V and 4 bases from J, the gap between germline ends came to 13 bases. The CDR3 extends over 15 amino acids. This chain's CDR3 is CASSFGRGGYNEQFF. The CDR3 DNA reads as TGTGCCAGCAGCTTTGGTAGGGGGGGATACAATGAGCAGTTCTTC. Complete variable domain (other parts from reference TRBV7-2 and TRBJ2-1): GAGVSQSPSNKVTEKGKDVELRCDPISGHTALYWYRQSLGQGLEFLIYFQGNSAPDKSGLPSDRFSAERTGGSVSTLTIQRTQQEDSAVYLCASSFGRGGYNEQFFGPGTRLTVL.

V is TRBV7-2 and J is TRBJ2-7; a weak D match, TRBD2 (5 bases). The CDR3 is made up of 14 amino acids. Trimming stripped 2 bases from V and 4 bases from J, with 12 bases between. Germline CDR1 reads SGHTA; CDR2 reads FQGNSA. This CDR3 is CASSLRTDLYEQYF. CDR3 coding DNA: TGTGCCAGCAGCTTACGGACGGACTTATACGAGCAGTACTTC.

The chain combines TRBV2 with TRBJ2-5; D possibly corresponds to TRBD1 (6 bases). Per the germline V gene, CDR1 is SNHLY and CDR2 is FYNNEI. The CDR3 consists of 14 residues. Trimming stripped 6 bases from V and 1 base from J, with 12 bases between. CDR3 region: CASSRRTAQETQYF. CDR3 DNA: TGTGCCAGCAGCCGACGGACAGCCCAAGAGACCCAGTACTTC.